A selection of T cell receptor beta chains follows, all from one sample in a study of T-cell memory formation after mild COVID-19. TCRdb reprocessed the 5' RACE reads via MiXCR and lists one record per CDR3 protein. The sample includes hundreds of thousands of distinct CDR3 sequences, 20% of them seen just once. The sample taken for sequencing was PBMCs or a T cell subset sorted from them (not recorded which). These receptors were obtained from an adult woman who had mild COVID-19 (a few samples of this study predate the infection). Cell type and time point are not known. Both conserved end residues are part of each CDR3. A D gene is named only where the DNA matches it firmly. Part of the rows lack a size; the others show once, few, many or a class for expanded clones.

J: TRBJ1-1; D: .; length: 16; size: .; V: TRBV5-5; DNA: TGTGCCAGCAGCTTGGGCCTATCAGACATGAACACTGAAGCTTTCTTT; CDR3: CASSLGLSDMNTEAFF
J: TRBJ2-1; D: .; length: 17; size: .; V: TRBV19; DNA: TGTGCCAGTAGTATTTATGCCGGGCTAGGATCCTACAATGAGCAGTTCTTC; CDR3: CASSIYAGLGSYNEQFF
J: TRBJ1-4; D: .; length: 16; size: .; V: TRBV6-5; DNA: TGTGCCAGCAGACACGGACCACAGCGTTTTAATGAAAAACTGTTTTTT; CDR3: CASRHGPQRFNEKLFF
J: TRBJ2-7; D: TRBD2; length: 16; size: many; V: TRBV11-2; DNA: TGTGCCAGCAGCTCGACCACTAGCGGGCCAACCTACGAGCAGTACTTC; CDR3: CASSSTTSGPTYEQYF
J: TRBJ2-1; D: TRBD2; length: 14; size: many; V: TRBV6-2/TRBV6-3; DNA: TGTGCCAGTAATCCGGGACTAAGGTACAATGAGCAGTTCTTC; CDR3: CASNPGLRYNEQFF
J: TRBJ2-1; D: .; length: 14; size: .; V: TRBV9; DNA: TGTGCCAGCAGCGTAGTTACCAACAACAATGAGCAGTTCTTC; CDR3: CASSVVTNNNEQFF
J: TRBJ2-1; D: TRBD2; length: 18; size: .; V: TRBV9; DNA: TGTGCCAGCAGCGTAGTGTCGACTAGCGGGACCTCCTACAATGAGCAGTTCTTC; CDR3: CASSVVSTSGTSYNEQFF
J: TRBJ2-1; D: .; length: 17; size: .; V: TRBV6-2/TRBV6-3; DNA: TGTGCCAGCAGTTACTCGCTCAAAGCGGTAAAGACCAATGAGCAGTTCTTC; CDR3: CASSYSLKAVKTNEQFF
J: TRBJ1-4; D: .; length: 14; size: .; V: TRBV4-1; DNA: TGCGCCAGCAGCCAAGATGCCGTGGGGGAAAAACTGTTTTTT; CDR3: CASSQDAVGEKLFF
J: TRBJ2-2; D: TRBD1; length: 16; size: few; V: TRBV2; DNA: TGTGCCAGCAGATTGCTAGGGACAGGGGACGTCGGGGAGCTGTTTTTT; CDR3: CASRLLGTGDVGELFF
J: TRBJ2-7; D: TRBD1; length: 15; size: few; V: TRBV5-4; DNA: TGTGCCAGCAGCCATGGGACAGGCAGCTCCTACGAGCAGTACTTC; CDR3: CASSHGTGSSYEQYF
J: TRBJ2-2; D: .; length: 12; size: few; V: TRBV12-3/TRBV12-4; DNA: TGTGCCAGCAGTTTCTTGTCCGGGGAGCTGTTTTTT; CDR3: CASSFLSGELFF
J: TRBJ2-3; D: TRBD2; length: 17; size: .; V: TRBV4-3; DNA: TGCGCCAGCAGCCAAGATATCGGACTAGCGAGCACAGATACGCAGTATTTT; CDR3: CASSQDIGLASTDTQYF
J: TRBJ1-2; D: TRBD1; length: 13; size: .; V: TRBV12-5; DNA: TGTGCTAGTGCTCCTGGGGACAGTAGAGGCTACACCTTC; CDR3: CASAPGDSRGYTF
J: TRBJ1-1; D: .; length: 14; size: .; V: TRBV5-5; DNA: TGTGCCAGCAGCGGGATTATGTCGAACACTGAAGCTTTCTTT; CDR3: CASSGIMSNTEAFF
J: TRBJ2-3; D: .; length: 20; size: .; V: TRBV20-1; DNA: TGCAGTGCTAGAGGCCCTACTACTAGCAGGTCCTTGGGAACCACAGATACGCAGTATTTT; CDR3: CSARGPTTSRSLGTTDTQYF
J: TRBJ2-3; D: .; length: 14; size: few; V: TRBV15; DNA: TGTGCCACCAGCGCCGTAATCCGCACAGATACGCAGTATTTT; CDR3: CATSAVIRTDTQYF
J: TRBJ2-7; D: .; length: 13; size: .; V: TRBV6-5; DNA: TGTGCCAGCAGCGGGGACCGCCCCGGCGAGCAGTACTTC; CDR3: CASSGDRPGEQYF
J: TRBJ2-1; D: TRBD1; length: 15; size: .; V: TRBV7-8; DNA: TGTGCCAGCAGCTCCTCCAGGGGGTTCTACAATGAGCAGTTCTTC; CDR3: CASSSSRGFYNEQFF
J: TRBJ1-1; D: .; length: 14; size: .; V: TRBV25-1; DNA: TGTGCCAGCAGTGAATGGGTCACATCCTCCGAAGCTTTCTTT; CDR3: CASSEWVTSSEAFF
J: TRBJ2-7; D: TRBD2; length: 16; size: few; V: TRBV5-5; DNA: TGTGCCTCAGCAGCCCGCGGGAGGGGTGGCTTCTACGAGCAGTACTTC; CDR3: CASAARGRGGFYEQYF
J: TRBJ2-7; D: .; length: 14; size: .; V: TRBV7-9; DNA: TGTGCCAGCAGCTCCGGGACTCCCTACTACGAGCAGTACTTC; CDR3: CASSSGTPYYEQYF
J: TRBJ1-2; D: TRBD1; length: 14; size: .; V: TRBV9; DNA: TGTGCCAGCAGCGTAGAAGGGACAGGGGGCGGCTACACCTTC; CDR3: CASSVEGTGGGYTF
J: TRBJ1-1; D: TRBD1; length: 15; size: few; V: TRBV4-1; DNA: TGCGCCAGCAGCCAAGGGGACAGGTTAAACACTGAAGCTTTCTTT; CDR3: CASSQGDRLNTEAFF
J: TRBJ1-1; D: TRBD1; length: 18; size: .; V: TRBV18; DNA: TGTGCCAGCTCACCACAGTCCGGGACAGGGGGCTTAAACACTGAAGCTTTCTTT; CDR3: CASSPQSGTGGLNTEAFF
J: TRBJ2-3; D: TRBD2; length: 19; size: .; V: TRBV4-1; DNA: TGCGCCAGCAGCCAAGATTCGGGGCTAGCGGGGAGATACACAGATACGCAGTATTTT; CDR3: CASSQDSGLAGRYTDTQYF
J: TRBJ2-2; D: .; length: 17; size: few; V: TRBV20-1; DNA: TGCAGTGTTCCGTCAGGTGGGAGGTTCGGACGTGCCGGGGAGCTGTTTTTT; CDR3: CSVPSGGRFGRAGELFF
J: TRBJ1-1; D: .; length: 15; size: few; V: TRBV11-2; DNA: TGTGCCAGCAGCTTAGACGCTTTGAGGTACACTGAAGCTTTCTTT; CDR3: CASSLDALRYTEAFF
J: TRBJ2-1; D: .; length: 10; size: .; V: TRBV29-1; DNA: TGCAGCGCCTCAAACAATGAGCAGTTCTTC; CDR3: CSASNNEQFF
J: TRBJ2-7; D: .; length: 13; size: many; V: TRBV6-6; DNA: TGTGCCAGCAGTCCCCCACAGGGCGGGGAGCAGTACTTC; CDR3: CASSPPQGGEQYF
J: TRBJ2-7; D: .; length: 15; size: .; V: TRBV29-1; DNA: TGCAGCGTTGAAAGGGGATCGAGAGGCCCCTACGAGCAGTACTTC; CDR3: CSVERGSRGPYEQYF
J: TRBJ2-7; D: .; length: 15; size: .; V: TRBV6-5; DNA: TGTGCCAGCAGATTCACCGGTAGCGGAGACTACGAGCAGTACTTC; CDR3: CASRFTGSGDYEQYF
J: TRBJ2-1; D: TRBD2; length: 16; size: .; V: TRBV7-8; DNA: TGTGCCAGCAGCCGTTCGGGGACTAGCGGGATAAATGAGCAGTTCTTC; CDR3: CASSRSGTSGINEQFF
J: TRBJ2-1; D: TRBD2; length: 17; size: .; V: TRBV9; DNA: TGTGCCAGCAGCGCTAGACTAGCGGGGGGGTGGAACAATGAGCAGTTCTTC; CDR3: CASSARLAGGWNNEQFF
J: TRBJ1-2; D: .; length: 16; size: .; V: TRBV2; DNA: TGTGCCAGCACTCACTTGCCCAATCAGGGAGACTATGGCTACACCTTC; CDR3: CASTHLPNQGDYGYTF
J: TRBJ2-3; D: .; length: 15; size: many; V: TRBV6-1; DNA: TGTGCCAGCAGAGAGACGGCTCTCCTAACAGATACGCAGTATTTT; CDR3: CASRETALLTDTQYF
J: TRBJ2-1; D: TRBD1; length: 19; size: .; V: TRBV27; DNA: TGTGCCAGCAGTTTAGATCCTCGGTTCCGACAGGGACCCTACAATGAGCAGTTCTTC; CDR3: CASSLDPRFRQGPYNEQFF
J: TRBJ2-1; D: .; length: 14; size: .; V: TRBV3-1; DNA: TGTGCCAGCAGCAGTTTCCAGGGGAGCAGTGAGCAGTTCTTC; CDR3: CASSSFQGSSEQFF
J: TRBJ2-4; D: TRBD2; length: 18; size: few; V: TRBV20-1; DNA: TGCAGTGCCCTCAGGACTAGCGGGGGCCCTCTAGCCAAAAACATTCAGTACTTC; CDR3: CSALRTSGGPLAKNIQYF
J: TRBJ2-1; D: TRBD2; length: 15; size: .; V: TRBV6-2/TRBV6-3; DNA: TGTGCCAGCACCCCGACTAGCGGGGGGTACAATGAGCAGTTCTTC; CDR3: CASTPTSGGYNEQFF
J: TRBJ1-2; D: .; length: 12; size: .; V: TRBV29-1; DNA: TGCAGCGTGGGGGACTCCGGTGGTGGCTACACCTTC; CDR3: CSVGDSGGGYTF
J: TRBJ2-3; D: .; length: 13; size: once; V: TRBV5-6; DNA: TGTGCCAGCAGCCGATGGGTCACAGATACGCAGTATTTT; CDR3: CASSRWVTDTQYF
J: TRBJ2-1; D: .; length: 15; size: .; V: TRBV4-3; DNA: TGCGCCAGCAGCCCCTCCGGGTCAAACGGGAATGAGCAGTTCTTC; CDR3: CASSPSGSNGNEQFF
J: TRBJ1-4; D: TRBD1; length: 15; size: few; V: TRBV7-9; DNA: TGTGCCAGCAGTTCCGGGACAGGGATAAGTGAAAAACTGTTTTTT; CDR3: CASSSGTGISEKLFF
J: TRBJ2-7; D: TRBD2; length: 13; size: .; V: TRBV2; DNA: TGTGCCTCAACCGGCGGGGGGGCATACGAGCAGTACTTC; CDR3: CASTGGGAYEQYF